The 21 T cell receptor beta chains below were found in one sample sequenced in a study of molecular identifiers for immune sequencing clone quantification. Using its own MiXCR run on the PCR reads, TCRdb lists one record per CDR3 protein. Of 88,000 or so distinct CDR3 sequences listed, around 23% are singletons. Sequenced input: naive CD8+ T cells from blood, with Jurkat cell RNA spiked in. The subset here: FACS-sorted CD8+CD4-CCR7+CD45RA+ naive T cells. The receptors come from a human donor in good health. Some libraries in this study had Jurkat cell RNA spiked in.

This clonotype occurred many times. This chain connects TRBV6-5 to TRBJ2-1; TRBD2 matches 7 bases. Germline V CDR1 and CDR2: MNHEY, SVGAGI. V shed 3 bases, J shed 5 bases, and the junction held 4 bases outside the gene matches. This CDR3 is 14 amino acids long. CDR3 coding DNA: TGTGCCAGCAGTTATTATGGGGGGGACAATGAGCAGTTCTTC. Translating it yields CASSYYGGDNEQFF.

This clonotype was seen at least ten times. The J gene is TRBJ1-1, the V gene TRBV7-9; D gene ambiguous. The germline gives CDR1 SEHNR, CDR2 FQNEAQ (reference sequence). Trimming stripped 6 bases from V and 6 bases from J, with 17 bases between. The CDR3 sequence is 14 residues long. CDR3 DNA: TGTGCCAGCAGTTCCGGGAGTATGGGCCCTGAAGCTTTCTTT. This gives the protein CASSSGSMGPEAFF. The full variable domain, its missing parts supplied by reference TRBV7-9 and TRBJ1-1, is DTGVSQNPRHKITKRGQNVTFRCDPISEHNRLYWYRQTLGQGPEFLTYFQNEAQLEKSRLLSDRFSAERPKGSFSTLEIQRTEQGDSAMYLCASSSGSMGPEAFFGQGTRLTVV.

There are many counts of this clonotype. This sequence joins TRBV12-3 or TRBV12-4 and TRBJ1-1; a weak D match, TRBD1 (6 bases). The CDR3 length is 13 residues. Trimming cost V 6 bases and J 4 bases, with 12 bases left between them. CDR3 DNA sequence: TGTGCCAGCAGCCGTGGGGGGGCCACTGAAGCTTTCTTT. Translation gives CASSRGGATEAFF.

Many counts were recorded for this clonotype. The CDR3 is CASNQGTGGKGYTF. CDR3 nucleotide sequence: TGCGCCAGCAACCAGGGGACAGGGGGCAAAGGCTACACCTTC. The chain recombines TRBV4-1 with TRBJ1-2, with 12 bases identical to TRBD1. CDR3 length: 14 residues. Germline CDR1 and CDR2: MGHRA and YSYEKL. J gave up 8 bases and V 7 bases, and 8 bases lay outside the gene matches.

This clonotype has ten or more counts. V usage is TRBV2 and J usage is TRBJ2-7; TRBD1 is a possible D gene (5 bases). Germline CDR1 and CDR2: SNHLY and FYNNEI. The CDR3 sequence is 14 residues long. V lost 4 bases and J 6 bases, leaving 16 bases between the germline ends. The CDR3: CASSGERQGGEQYF. CDR3 coding DNA: TGTGCCAGCAGTGGTGAGAGGCAGGGTGGCGAGCAGTACTTC.

V is TRBV4-2 and J is TRBJ2-5; a possible D gene is TRBD1 (6 bases). CDR1 is LGHNA and CDR2 is YNFKEQ in the germline V gene. Trimming took 3 bases from V and 5 from J, leaving 13 bases between them. The CDR3 has 14 amino acids. The CDR3 region has the DNA TGTGCCAGCAGCCAGCTCAGGGGAAGGGAGACCCAGTACTTC. As protein: CASSQLRGRETQYF.

This clonotype came up many times. The chain is built from TRBV7-8 and TRBJ1-4; unclear D gene. Germline CDR1 and CDR2: SGHVS and FQNEAQ. Between the trimmed V and J ends, which lost 3 bases and 7 bases, there was a span of 12 bases. This CDR3 has 14 amino acids. CDR3 nucleotides: TGTGCCAGCAGCTTGCGTCCGCTCGGTGAAAAACTGTTTTTT. Translation gives CASSLRPLGEKLFF.

This clonotype was recorded once. A much larger clonotype is one base distant, so this may be a read error. The V call is TRBV4-1, the J call TRBJ1-5, with a possible D match to TRBD1 (5 bases). Germline CDR1 reads MGHRA; CDR2 reads YSYEKL. There are 15 residues in the CDR3. CDR3 amino acids: CVSSRTPAGNQPQHF. CDR3 sequence (DNA): TGCGTCAGCAGCCGGACACCGGCGGGGAATCAGCCCCAGCATTTT.

This clonotype was seen only a few times. Because the CDR3 is missing its conserved closing phenylalanine or tryptophan, this is likely a read error. V and J are TRBV6-5 and TRBJ1-5, with 7 bases matching TRBD1. The junction had 5 bases not matched to a gene; V was cut back by 6 bases and J by 6 bases. Germline assignment: CDR1 MNHEY and CDR2 SVGAGI. The CDR3 runs to 13 residues. CDR3 nucleotides: TGTGCCAGCAGCACAGGGGCCGGTCAGCCCCAGCATTTG. Its protein product is CASSTGAGQPQHL.

This clonotype was seen at least ten times. CDR3 nucleotide sequence: TGTGCCAGTAGTTCCTCCCTTCCCTACGAGCAGTACTTC. Its translation is CASSSSLPYEQYF. The V call is TRBV19, the J call TRBJ2-7; D unresolved. The CDR3 length is 13 residues. Trimming took off 5 bases at V and 2 bases at J, with 10 bases between the two ends. Germline V CDR1 and CDR2: LNHDA, SQIVND (reference sequence).

In its sample, this clonotype was seen many times. The V and J genes are TRBV30 and TRBJ2-5; 10 bases match TRBD1. Unmatched junction bases numbered 7, after V lost 4 bases and J lost 5 bases. Looked up from germline, CDR1 is GTSNPN and CDR2 is SVGIG (reference sequence). This CDR3 comprises 14 residues. CDR3 protein: CAWTLGQGVETQYF. The CDR3 DNA is TGTGCCTGGACCCTCGGACAGGGGGTGGAGACCCAGTACTTC.

This clonotype was counted at least ten times. J is TRBJ2-7 and V is TRBV7-9; D might be TRBD1 (5 bases). Germline V gene data show CDR1 as SEHNR and CDR2 as FQNEAQ (reference sequence). The CDR3 contains 16 residues. Trimming shortened V by 3 bases and J by 2 bases, and 17 bases separated the two germline ends. CDR3 in amino acids: CASSFTWTDTPYEQYF. DNA for the CDR3: TGTGCCAGCAGCTTCACCTGGACGGACACCCCCTACGAGCAGTACTTC.

The sample holds many counts of this clonotype. V usage is TRBV5-6 and J usage is TRBJ2-6; D call uncertain. The germline gives CDR1 SGHDT, CDR2 YYEEEE. This CDR3 is 14 amino acids long. With 4 bases removed from V and 2 bases from J, the gap between germline ends came to 7 bases. The CDR3: CASSPGAGANVLTF. CDR3 bases: TGTGCCAGCAGCCCCGGAGCTGGGGCCAACGTCCTGACTTTC.

This clonotype was seen repeatedly, ten times or more. The rearrangement joins TRBV20-1 to TRBJ1-1; no firm D call. The V end was cut by 0 bases, the J end by 3 bases, with 11 bases between. CDR1 is DFQATT, CDR2 SNEGSKA, per germline (reference sequence). This CDR3 spans 14 amino acids. CDR3 protein: CSARDGEGYTEAFF. CDR3 in DNA: TGCAGTGCTAGAGATGGGGAGGGATACACTGAAGCTTTCTTT.

This clonotype was detected many times. V is TRBV27 and J is TRBJ2-3; no reliable D call. V was clipped by 5 bases and J by 2 bases, with 2 bases between them. Per germline, CDR1 MNHEY and CDR2 SMNVEV (reference sequence). This CDR3 region has 11 residues. DNA of the CDR3: TGTGCCAGCAGTAACACAGATACGCAGTATTTT. Translated, it gives CASSNTDTQYF.

This clonotype was seen just once. This may come from a read error, since a much larger clone is one base off. The chain couples TRBV27 to TRBJ1-6; D uncertain. Trimming stripped 5 bases from V and 9 bases from J, with 29 bases between. CDR3 size: 19 residues. Germline CDR1 reads MNHEY; CDR2 reads SMNVEV (reference sequence). In DNA, the CDR3 is TGTGCCAGCAGTGCCCACATGAGATCCCGCACAGTATTGTCTTCACCCCTCCACTTT. It is translated as CASSAHMRSRTVLSSPLHF.

The chain carries TRBV28 and TRBJ1-2; no clear D gene. Germline V gene sequence: CDR1 MDHEN, CDR2 SYDVKM. CDR3 size: 12 residues. The ends were cut back, 8 bases at V and 0 bases at J, with 7 bases in the middle. This CDR3 is CASSNANYGYTF. For the CDR3, the DNA is TGTGCCAGCTCCAACGCTAACTATGGCTACACCTTC.

Of note for this clonotype: The junction departs from germline at one end; a sequencing error may be responsible. The chain has TRBV4-1 and TRBJ2-2; weak D call: TRBD2 (6 bases). The CDR3 loop spans 16 amino acids. Germline CDR1 MGHRA, CDR2 YSYEKL. The CDR3 region has the DNA TGCGCCAGCAGCCAAGTTCCAGTTACGAACACCGGGGGGCTGTTTTTT. Residues: CASSQVPVTNTGGLFF.

This clonotype was found many times. The chain joins TRBV7-9 to TRBJ1-1; D gene unclear. Trimming stripped 4 bases from V and 1 base from J, with 13 bases between. The CDR3 extends over 15 amino acids. Germline assignment: CDR1 SEHNR and CDR2 FQNEAQ (reference sequence). The CDR3 loop reads CASSSPDVANTEAFF. In DNA form, the CDR3 reads TGTGCCAGCAGCTCGCCGGACGTGGCGAACACTGAAGCTTTCTTT.

This clonotype was picked up a small number of times. The CDR3 nucleotides read TGTGCCAGTAGTATAACAGAGGACACTGAAGCTTTCTTT. Encoded protein: CASSITEDTEAFF. The chain carries TRBV19 and TRBJ1-1; no reliable D call. This CDR3 spans 13 amino acids. Germline values: CDR1 LNHDA, CDR2 SQIVND (reference sequence). Trimming removed 2 bases from V and 3 bases from J, with 7 bases in between.

The V gene is TRBV12-3 or TRBV12-4, the J gene TRBJ1-2, with D maybe TRBD1 (5 bases). CDR3 length: 15 residues. V lost 6 bases and J lost 1, with 15 bases in between. This CDR3 reads CASRFVGQGNYGYTF. The CDR3, as DNA: TGTGCCAGCAGATTCGTGGGGCAGGGTAACTATGGCTACACCTTC.